This T cell receptor (beta chain) originates from a study of blood T cell repertoires in COVID-19 (TCRdb year 2020). Looking at the study overall: Recovered participants in ImmuneRACE Cohort 3 were defined as having two consecutive negative NP/OP PCR tests, clearance from a healthcare professional, or resolution of symptoms. The collaborator samples originated in the United States, Italy and Spain and spanned the acute and convalescent phases of COVID-19. The material from the prospective study consisted of cDNA or gDNA derived from T cells, B-cell-depleted T cells, or PBMCs. Subjects who had been exposed to COVID-19, were actively infected with it, or had recovered from it provided the deeply sampled blood TCRbeta repertoires that made up the dataset. The repertoires were released in a freely available public database intended as a resource for research on the immune response to SARS-CoV-2. Samples were obtained from the ongoing ImmuneRACE study (first 160 participants) and from 1,000 to 1,500 subjects provided by 6 global collaborators. The sample metadata nearly always contained a de-identified subject ID, COVID-19 status, age in years and sex. Where HLA class I and class II types were available, the types were taken from metadata supplied by the sample provider, not from assay-based typing. What the work shows at the level of the full study, not this receptor alone: The quantity of clinical and demographic metadata differed by source and by participant and was supplied without curation.

TCRbeta CDR3 regions were amplified from genomic DNA using the immunoSEQ Assay, a bias-controlled multiplex PCR. Per the authors' processing: Within the assay, amplification of reference gene primers was used to estimate how many nucleated cells each sample contained. To quantify the absolute abundance of each unique TCRbeta CDR3 rearrangement, sequence reads were collapsed and filtered. For each sample, productive Simpson clonality was calculated by taking the square root of Simpson's diversity index across productive rearrangements. Held by TCRdb, this immuneACCESS table contains in-frame sequences only and omits some clones. Under half of the omission traces to an unresolved V gene where checked; the cause of the rest is unknown. V and J calls plus clone size are reproduced from that table; the DNA served to infer D and trimming. The sample profile shows about 190,000 clones; 86% of them were found once. Just under 25% of the sample lies in the top ten.

Sequences SGHAT (CDR1) and FQNNGV (CDR2) are obtained from the germline V gene. The CDR3, from cysteine to phenylalanine, totals 18 residues. The read is trimmed to its CDR3 DNA, 54 bases read in frame from base 1. Germline trimming: 4 bases from V, 7 bases from J; junction bases outside gene matches: 13. In the prospective study, participants were about 18 to 95 years old, resided in 24 geographic areas of the United States, and were enrolled through a virtual design. In the prospective study, cohorts were assigned on the basis of participant-reported clinical history obtained from a screening survey and a study questionnaire. In the prospective study, mobile phlebotomists collected whole blood, serum and a nasopharyngeal or oropharyngeal swab from each participant. Over a 2-month period, participants in the prospective study had the option of providing additional blood draws and questionnaires. Before DNA extraction, blood samples from the prospective study were shipped at room temperature or frozen.

About this clone: Its antigen target is currently unknown. Base qualities are not recorded, but no much larger clone differs from it by a single base.

The sequence came from a woman in her thirties or forties in a cohort exposed to, infected with or recovered from COVID-19 (not recorded which). Recombination linked TRBV11-2 to TRBJ2-3, with 14 central nucleotides matching TRBD2. Sequenced sample: PBMCs or T cells enriched from blood (not recorded which). At the DNA level, the sequence is TGTGCCAGCAGCTCCGTCCCGGGACTAGCGGGGGAGTCTTATACGCAGTATTTT. Its amino acids are CASSSVPGLAGESYTQYF. Here the CDR3 is joined to the reference TRBV11-2 and TRBJ2-3 genes, and the full variable domain is: EAGVAQSPRYKIIEKRQSVAFWCNPISGHATLYWYQQILGQGPKLLIQFQNNGVVDDSQLPKDRFSAERLKGVDSTLKIQPAKLEDSAVYLCASSSVPGLAGESYTQYFGPGTRLTVL.